This T cell receptor (beta chain) was observed in a study of cytomegalovirus exposure and HLA in healthy donors. On the study more broadly: The 500 to 750 first-cohort repertoires and the approximately 110 validation repertoires shared the same platform, a later analysis reported.

Study-wide results and limits: Three of the chains that were CMV-associated were confirmed in vitro to be specific for CMV antigens. According to the study, 160 or so TCR beta chains were cytomegalovirus-associated.

In the case of this clone: Its matching antigen is unknown.

Measured with immunoSEQ multiplex PCR; TCRdb has only the in-frame clones, and not every one. The sample has 300,000 or so clones; roughly 88% are singletons. The length of the CDR3 is 14 residues. Germline V gives CDR1 KGHSH, CDR2 LQKENI. V shed 3 bases and J shed 8 bases, with 16 bases lying between them. The gene calls are TRBV18 and TRBJ1-2; D is possibly TRBD1 (5 bases). Sequences were obtained from PBMCs. This clonotype was obtained from a man aged 30-40 years in good health and CMV-seronegative. CDR3 bases: TGTGCCAGCTCACCCTTAATTCAGGGTGTCGGCTACACCTTC. It translates to CASSPLIQGVGYTF.